What follows describes a single T cell receptor beta chain. The V end lost 5 bases, the J end lost 3 bases, and 22 bases lay between the germline ends. The CDR3 spans 18 residues. CDR1 is SEHNR and CDR2 is FQNEAQ in the germline V gene (reference sequence). This sample is part of a study of cytomegalovirus exposure and HLA in healthy donors. Study information: The approximately 120 validation repertoires were reported in a later analysis to have been generated on the same platform as the roughly 700 first-cohort repertoires.

The table came from immunoSEQ multiplex PCR; TCRdb's copy has only in-frame clones and leaves some out. The sample contains tens of thousands of clones, 84% of which appear only once. The sequence came from a woman between 18 and 29 years old in good health and CMV-seropositive. The chain recombines TRBV7-9 with TRBJ2-2; TRBD1 might be the D (6 bases). Sample: PBMCs. The CDR3 sequence: CASSPPTGNPYYTGELFF. The CDR3 DNA reads TGTGCCAGCAGCCCACCCACAGGGAACCCTTATTACACCGGGGAGCTGTTTTTT.